This TCR beta chain was found in a study of Graves' ophthalmopathy and Graves' hyperthyroidism (dated by TCRdb to 2016 to 2018). Looking at the study overall: Peripheral blood samples were taken at the time of initial diagnosis, before any treatment was given. In roughly 6 hyperthyroidism patients, T-cell repertoires of thyroid tissue and blood were compared. A discovery set of 100 patients (43 ophthalmopathy, 55 to 60 stable hyperthyroidism) was enrolled to explore V-J signatures distinguishing ophthalmopathy from hyperthyroidism. An independent validation cohort was composed of fewer than 20 hyperthyroidism patients and approximately 15 patients who later progressed from hyperthyroidism to ophthalmopathy. The study used signatures of the TCR beta repertoire to tell Graves' ophthalmopathy apart from Graves' hyperthyroidism and to predict which patients would progress to ophthalmopathy. In total, approximately 130 blood samples were TCR-sequenced: 43 ophthalmopathy, approximately 75 hyperthyroidism and some 17 hyperthyroidism-to-ophthalmopathy patients. Once sampling was done, hyperthyroidism patients were given methimazole at a starting dose of 30 mg daily, while ophthalmopathy patients were given high-dose intravenous methylprednisolone. The roughly 94 discovery patients were randomly split 7:3 into training and test sets. The paper as a whole reports these results and caveats: Sample size was not predetermined statistically, and investigators were not blinded to group allocation. Most expanded thyroid clonotypes with a frequency above 0.001 also appeared in blood, which suggests that blood repertoires may reflect the immune response in the thyroid. In validation, the model predicted ophthalmopathy progression with over 60% sensitivity and 72.22% specificity; 12 predicted patients were CT-confirmed with GO in a median of around 6 months. The 13-signature model separated ophthalmopathy from stable hyperthyroidism with 85% to 90% sensitivity and approximately 83% specificity in cross-validation, and 80%/75% in the test set.

The CDR3, cysteine through phenylalanine, is 15 amino acids long. This entry keeps only the CDR3 DNA: 45 bases, framed from base 1. The germline V gene encodes CDR1 MNHEY and CDR2 SMNVEV (reference sequence). At the junction V is shortened by 4 bases and J by 6 bases; bases outside the gene matches: 5. Ophthalmopathy patients were characterized by moderately to severely active disease, a Clinical Activity Score of at least 3, a NOSPECS grade of at least 4, and a disease duration under 3 months. Patients with other autoimmune diseases, uncontrolled infections, pregnancy or lactation were excluded. Diagnosis was based on clinical symptoms, serum thyroxine, TRAb, thyroid ultrasound and orbital computed tomography. Using Ficoll-Paque density gradient centrifugation, PBMCs were isolated from 8.5 to 10 ml of fresh peripheral blood. Trizol reagent was used to extract the total RNA, and its quality was then checked on an Agilent 2100 Bioanalyzer.

This clonotype was recorded many times. Its target antigen remains unknown. Per-base qualities were not stored, and no clone one base away is much larger. For repertoire sequencing, TCR beta CDR3 regions were amplified from RNA transcripts. The first round of RT-PCR was done with HTBI primers and the Qiagen OneStep RT-PCR kit, and was followed by a second round of multiplex PCR, then size selection and purification. The libraries underwent paired-end sequencing with 100 bp reads on an Illumina HiSeq2000. On the authors' methods: SOAPnuke was used for read processing, and reads with adapters, uncalled bases, a mean Phred below 15, or no exact constant-primer or identifier match were discarded. COPE v1.2.5 was used to merge high-quality paired reads. Each unique nucleotide sequence was defined as a clonotype, and clonotypes were aligned to IMGT TRB V, D and J references with MiTCR v1.1. Analysis was restricted to V-J combinations with a frequency above 0.0001, which covered about 99% of repertoires. A TCR clonal expansion and chaos score per V-J combination was defined as the ratio of F50 clonal expansion to chaos observed in the TCRdist matrix. Welch's t-statistics and random forest were used to reduce features to 13 V-J combinations, which were fed into a naive Bayes classifier. The similarity between thyroid and blood repertoires was quantified using the Morisita-Horn index. The public reads were quality trimmed at Q25 with fastp and then assembled into clones with MiXCR by TCRdb, keeping productive beta chains. Every CDR3 protein is listed once, alongside the most common genes and DNA of its rows. The V and J calls were determined by TCRdb, not by the authors. The sample profile shows about 400,000 distinct CDR3 sequences; about 18% of them were found once. The ten largest clones capture 1.6% of the sample.

The TCR was taken from a young woman with Graves' ophthalmopathy. Donor details come from another sample of the same person, matched by shared clones. The chain uses TRBV27 and TRBJ2-2; 10 junctional bases match TRBD2. The sequencing input was peripheral blood. In nucleotide form, the sequence is TGTGCCAGCAGTTACTATGGGACTAGCGCCGGGGAGCTGTTTTTT. It codes for CASSYYGTSAGELFF.